This T cell receptor (beta chain) was observed in a study of radiotherapy plus CTLA-4 blockade in lung cancer (dated by TCRdb to between 2017 and 2018). For the wider study: Objective responses were observed in 18% of enrolled patients, and disease control was achieved in approximately 29%.

Points the paper makes about the study in general: Early dynamic changes in blood T cell clones, together with increased serum interferon-beta after radiation, were reported as the strongest predictors of response. After treatment with radiotherapy and ipilimumab, TCR clones that originated in tumors expanded in peripheral blood.

Focal radiation therapy combined with CTLA-4 blockade (ipilimumab) was tested in patients with chemo-refractory metastatic non-small-cell lung cancer. CDR1 MNHNS and CDR2 SASEGT are derived from the germline V gene. From the cysteine through the phenylalanine, the CDR3 covers 14 amino acids. The retained sequence is limited to the CDR3, 42 bases, with the frame set at the first base. V is pared back by 1 base and J by 6 bases, with 10 bases lying between the germline termini. Library method: the immunoSEQ multiplex PCR assay. TCRdb retrieved this table from immuneACCESS and kept in-frame rearrangements only. Not all clones are present; in checked studies, unresolved V genes account for under half, and no reason is known for the remainder. In all, the sample holds tens of thousands of clones, and roughly 80% of those were seen once. Of the sample, over 20% falls within the top ten clones. With respect to this clone: Its cognate antigen has yet to be identified. Per-nucleotide qualities are absent, and no much larger clonotype sits a single base away.

The sequencing used peripheral blood, collected from a patient treated with radiotherapy plus ipilimumab. The rearranged segments are TRBV6-1 and TRBJ1-5; no D gene call is confident. The receptor's source is a human donor with non-small cell lung cancer that progressed on radiotherapy plus ipilimumab. The CDR3: CASSEDLRGQPQHF. The DNA is as follows: TGTGCCAGCAGTGAAGATTTGCGGGGTCAGCCCCAGCATTTT.